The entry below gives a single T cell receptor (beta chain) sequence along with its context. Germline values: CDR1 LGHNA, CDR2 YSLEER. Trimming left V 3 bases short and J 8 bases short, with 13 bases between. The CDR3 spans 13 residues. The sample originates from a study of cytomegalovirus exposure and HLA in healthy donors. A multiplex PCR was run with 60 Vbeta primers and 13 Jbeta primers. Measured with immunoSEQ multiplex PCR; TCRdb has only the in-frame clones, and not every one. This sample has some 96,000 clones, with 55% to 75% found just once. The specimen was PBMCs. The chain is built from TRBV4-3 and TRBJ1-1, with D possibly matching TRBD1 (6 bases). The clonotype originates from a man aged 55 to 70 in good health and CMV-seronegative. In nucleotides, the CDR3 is TGCGCCAGCAGCCACGTCAGCCAGGGGGAAGCTTTCTTT. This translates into CASSHVSQGEAFF.